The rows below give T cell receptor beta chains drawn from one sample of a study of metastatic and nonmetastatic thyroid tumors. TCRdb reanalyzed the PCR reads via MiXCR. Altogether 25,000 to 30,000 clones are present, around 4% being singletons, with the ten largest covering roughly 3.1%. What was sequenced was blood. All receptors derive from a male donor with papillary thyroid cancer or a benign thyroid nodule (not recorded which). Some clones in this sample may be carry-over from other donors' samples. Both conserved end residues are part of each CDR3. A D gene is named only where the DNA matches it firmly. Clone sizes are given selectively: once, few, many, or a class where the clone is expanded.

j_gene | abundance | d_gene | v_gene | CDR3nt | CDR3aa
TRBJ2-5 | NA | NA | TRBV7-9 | TGTGCCAGCAGCACATACAGGGTTAAAGAGACCCAGTACTTC | CASSTYRVKETQYF
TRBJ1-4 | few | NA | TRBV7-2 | TGTGCCAGCAGCATGTCCAGCCACTCTAATGAAAAACTGTTTTTT | CASSMSSHSNEKLFF
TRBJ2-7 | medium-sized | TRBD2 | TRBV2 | TGTGCCAGCAGTGAGCGGGAGGGCTACGAGCAGTACTTC | CASSEREGYEQYF
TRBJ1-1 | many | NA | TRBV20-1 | TGCAGTGCTAGAAGAGGGCGGATGAACACTGAAGCTTTCTTT | CSARRGRMNTEAFF
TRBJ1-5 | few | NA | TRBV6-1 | TGTGCCAGCAGTGCCCAGTATAGCAATCAGCCCCAGCATTTT | CASSAQYSNQPQHF
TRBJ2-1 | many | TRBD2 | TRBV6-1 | TGTGCCAGCAGTGAAGCGCCTGAGGGAGGGTCCAGGTTCTTC | CASSEAPEGGSRFF
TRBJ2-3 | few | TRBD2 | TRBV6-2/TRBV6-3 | TGTGCCAGCAGTTCTAGCGGAGGCCCCACAGATACGCAGTATTTT | CASSSSGGPTDTQYF
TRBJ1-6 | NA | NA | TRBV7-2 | TGTGCCAACAGCCCCGGGACACGGAATTCACCCCTCCACTTT | CANSPGTRNSPLHF
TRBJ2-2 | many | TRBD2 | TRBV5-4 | TGTGCCAGCAGACGCGGGGGGCTAGCGGGCACCGGGGAGCTGTTTTTT | CASRRGGLAGTGELFF
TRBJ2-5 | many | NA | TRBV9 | TGTGCCAGCAGCGGGAAGGGAGGGGGCCAAGAGACCCAGTACTTC | CASSGKGGGQETQYF
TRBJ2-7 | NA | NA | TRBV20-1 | TGCAGTGCTTTTACCTGTGACGGCACCTACGAGCAGTATTTC | CSAFTCDGTYEQYF
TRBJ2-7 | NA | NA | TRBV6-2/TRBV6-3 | TGTGCCAGCAGTTACGGGGGTTCCCTCTACGAGCAGTACTTC | CASSYGGSLYEQYF
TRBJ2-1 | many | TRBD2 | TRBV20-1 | TGCAGTGCTAGAATCCTAGCGGGAGCAAGCAATGAGCAGTTCTTC | CSARILAGASNEQFF
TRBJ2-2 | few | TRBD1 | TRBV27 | TGTGCCAGCAGGGACAGGTACCTAACCGGGGAGCTGTTTTTT | CASRDRYLTGELFF
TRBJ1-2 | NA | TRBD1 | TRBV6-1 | TGTGCCAGCAGATCTACAGGGGCCTATGGCTACACCTTC | CASRSTGAYGYTF
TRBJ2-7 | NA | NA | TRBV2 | TGTACCAGCAGGGAACCGGGCCCTGAGGCCGAGCAGTACTTC | CTSREPGPEAEQYF
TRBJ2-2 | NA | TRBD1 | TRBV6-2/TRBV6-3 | TGTGCCAGCAGCCTCGGGACAGGGGGCCGGGAGCTGTTTTTT | CASSLGTGGRELFF
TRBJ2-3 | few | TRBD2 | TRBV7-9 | TGTGCCAGCAGATTAAGCGGGAGGGCGGAAGATACGCAGTATTTT | CASRLSGRAEDTQYF
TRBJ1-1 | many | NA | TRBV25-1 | TGTGCCAGCAGTGAAGGGGACAAGGCAGCTTTCTTT | CASSEGDKAAFF
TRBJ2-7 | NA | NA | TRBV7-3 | TGTGCCAGCAGCTTGACAGAAGAGCAGTACTTC | CASSLTEEQYF
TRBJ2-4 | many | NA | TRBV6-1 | TGTGCCAGCAGTCCCCCCGGGGGCGCGAACATTCGGTACTTC | CASSPPGGANIRYF
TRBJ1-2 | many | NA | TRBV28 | TGTGCCAGCAGTTCCGAAGCCCGGGACGTCGCTCATGGCTACACCTTC | CASSSEARDVAHGYTF
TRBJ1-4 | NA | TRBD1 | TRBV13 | TGTGCCAGCAGCTTGACAGGGGATAGTGAAAAACTGTTTTTT | CASSLTGDSEKLFF
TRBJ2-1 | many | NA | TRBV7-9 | TGTGCCAGCAGCTTTTCAGGCGGTACCTACAATGAGCAGTTCTTC | CASSFSGGTYNEQFF
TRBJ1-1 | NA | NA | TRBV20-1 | TGCAGTGCCGACTCCCAGACCTGGAGCACTGAAGCTTTCTTT | CSADSQTWSTEAFF
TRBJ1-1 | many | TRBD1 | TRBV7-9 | TGTGCCAGCAGCTCCCGGTCGGCCCCCGACAGGGGAAATGAAGCTTTCTTT | CASSSRSAPDRGNEAFF
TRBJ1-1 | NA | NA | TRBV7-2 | TGTGCCAGCAGCTTGGAGGAGAACACTGAAGCTTTCTTT | CASSLEENTEAFF
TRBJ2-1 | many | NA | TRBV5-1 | TGCGCCAGCAGCTTGGGGGCAGGGGAGGACAATGAGCAGTTCTTC | CASSLGAGEDNEQFF
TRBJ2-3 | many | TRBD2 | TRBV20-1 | TGCGGGGGGGGGGTAGCTACAGATACGCAGTATTTT | CGGGVATDTQYF
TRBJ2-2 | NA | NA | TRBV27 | TGTGCCAGCAATTTATTTGCGGGTCCCGAGGAACTGTTTTTT | CASNLFAGPEELFF
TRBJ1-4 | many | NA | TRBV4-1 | TGCGCCAGCAGCCAGGGGGGGCAGGGTGAAAAACTGTTTTTT | CASSQGGQGEKLFF
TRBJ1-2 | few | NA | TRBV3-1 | TGTGCCAGCAGCCAAGGGGGATTATTGGGGAGAAGGCCTAACTATGGCTACACCTTC | CASSQGGLLGRRPNYGYTF
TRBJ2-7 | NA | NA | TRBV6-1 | TGTGCCAGCAGTCCAACCGGGACGCTCTACGAGCAGTACTTC | CASSPTGTLYEQYF
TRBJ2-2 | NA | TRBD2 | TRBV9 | TGTGCCAGCAGCTTCGGGGGGGAGACCGGGGAGCTGTTTTTT | CASSFGGETGELFF
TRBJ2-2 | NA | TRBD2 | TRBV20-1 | TGCAGTGCCGTATCCAGCGGGAGGGCCGGGGAGCTGTTTTTT | CSAVSSGRAGELFF
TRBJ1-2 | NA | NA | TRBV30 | TGTGCCTGGGGACGAGATGGCTACACCTTC | CAWGRDGYTF
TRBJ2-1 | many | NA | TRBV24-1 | TGTGCCACCAGTGATTTGCCGGCCTCCAAGCAGTTCTTC | CATSDLPASKQFF
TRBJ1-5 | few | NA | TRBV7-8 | TGTGCCAGCAACGGATTCGACCAGCCCCAGCATTTT | CASNGFDQPQHF
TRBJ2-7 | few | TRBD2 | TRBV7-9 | TGTGCCAGCAGCGGACGACTAGCGGTCCCCTACGAGCAGTACTTC | CASSGRLAVPYEQYF
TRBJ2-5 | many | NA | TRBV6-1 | TGTGCCAGCAAGGAGGACCCCAGGGAGACCCAGTACTTC | CASKEDPRETQYF
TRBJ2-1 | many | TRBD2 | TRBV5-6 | TGTGCCAGCAGCGGGACTAGTTTCAATGAGCAGCTCTTC | CASSGTSFNEQLF
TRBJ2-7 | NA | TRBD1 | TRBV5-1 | TGCGCCAGCAGGTTGGGACAGGCCTACGAGCAGTACTTC | CASRLGQAYEQYF
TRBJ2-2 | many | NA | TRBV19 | TGTGCCAGTAGTGAGTTCACCGGGGAGCTGTTTTTT | CASSEFTGELFF
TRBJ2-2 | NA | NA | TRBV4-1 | TGCGCCAGCAGCCAAAACAGTGGTGGGGAGCTGTTTTTT | CASSQNSGGELFF
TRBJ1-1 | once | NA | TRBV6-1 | TGTGCCAGCAGTAAACGGGAAAACACTGAAACTTGCTTT | CASSKRENTETCF
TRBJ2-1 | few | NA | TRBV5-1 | TGCGCCAGCAGCTTGGGACTCACGTTCGGTGAGCAGTTCTTC | CASSLGLTFGEQFF
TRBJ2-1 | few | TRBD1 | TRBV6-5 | TGTGCCAGCAGTTACTCCGGTTTTATGGACAGGGGGTCTGATGAGCAGTTCTTC | CASSYSGFMDRGSDEQFF
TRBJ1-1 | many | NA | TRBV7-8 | TGTGCCAGCAGCCACATGCCCGGGGGATACACTGAAGCTTTCTTT | CASSHMPGGYTEAFF
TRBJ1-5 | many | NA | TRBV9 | TGTGCCAGCAGCGTCGGCCGCCCGTTGGGCAATCAGCCCCAGCATTTT | CASSVGRPLGNQPQHF
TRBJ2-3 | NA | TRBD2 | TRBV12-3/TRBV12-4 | TGTGCCAGCAGTTCCCCCTCGGGACTAGAGCTAACAGATACGCAGTATTTT | CASSSPSGLELTDTQYF
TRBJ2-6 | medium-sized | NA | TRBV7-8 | TGTGCCAGCAGCCTAGCGAGGGCCGGGGCCAACGTCCTGACTTTC | CASSLARAGANVLTF
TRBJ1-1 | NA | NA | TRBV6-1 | TGTGCCAGCAGTGAATGGGACACTGAAGCTTTCTTT | CASSEWDTEAFF
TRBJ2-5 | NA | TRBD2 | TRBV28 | TGTGCCAGAAGTCACCAGCTAGCGGGGAGCCAAGAGACCCAGTACTTC | CARSHQLAGSQETQYF
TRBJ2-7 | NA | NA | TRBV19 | TGTGCCAGTAGTGTAAGGAGCCCCTACGAGCATTACTTC | CASSVRSPYEHYF
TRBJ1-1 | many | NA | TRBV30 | TGTGCCTGGACCACAGGGAACTTGAACACTGAAGCTTTCTTT | CAWTTGNLNTEAFF
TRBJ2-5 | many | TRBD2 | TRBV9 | TGTGCCAGCAGCGTAGAGATCTTGGGGGGGACGGGACAAGAGACCCAGTACTTC | CASSVEILGGTGQETQYF